The 5 T cell receptor beta chains in this list originate from one sample, sequenced in a study of cytomegalovirus exposure and HLA in healthy donors. The study ran its PCR with 60 Vbeta and 13 Jbeta primers. Libraries were prepared by immunoSEQ multiplex PCR; TCRdb keeps only in-frame clonotypes and omits some of them. The table lists under 200,000 clones, around 77% of them singletons, with around 3% in the top ten. The sample comprised PBMCs. All receptors come from a female donor in good health and CMV-seronegative.

The chain uses TRBV19 and TRBJ2-5; 9 positions agree with TRBD2. J gave up 2 bases and V 3 bases, and 13 bases lay outside the gene matches. Germline V gene sequence: CDR1 LNHDA, CDR2 SQIVND (reference sequence). The CDR3 has 18 residues. CDR3 sequence (DNA): TGTGCCAGTAGTATCGGAGTTAGCGGGAGAGTAAGGCAAGAGACCCAGTACTTC. Amino acids: CASSIGVSGRVRQETQYF.

This chain joins TRBV10-3 and TRBJ2-5; possibly TRBD1 for D (5 bases). Germline V lookup: CDR1 ENHRY, CDR2 SYGVKD. The V and J ends lost 3 bases and 5 bases respectively, with 13 bases between them. The CDR3 length is 14 residues. The CDR3 loop reads CAISDISGPETQYF. The CDR3 DNA sequence: TGTGCCATCAGTGATATATCAGGGCCTGAGACCCAGTACTTC.

This clone was counted a few times. V is TRBV30 and J is TRBJ1-1; D is unclear. The CDR3 has 12 residues. The V and J ends lost 0 bases and 6 bases respectively, with 8 bases between them. Per germline, CDR1 GTSNPN and CDR2 SVGIG (reference sequence). This chain's CDR3 is CAWSVRRPEAFF. DNA for the CDR3: TGTGCCTGGAGTGTAAGGAGGCCTGAAGCTTTCTTT.

The V gene is TRBV9, the J gene TRBJ2-7; the D gene is possibly TRBD1 (5 bases). Trimming shortened V by 0 bases and J by 4 bases, and 11 bases separated the two germline ends. Germline V gives CDR1 SGDLS, CDR2 YYNGEE. The CDR3 loop spans 14 amino acids. CDR3 DNA sequence: TGTGCCAGCAGCGTAGCTGAAGGGGCATACGAGCAGTACTTC. This sequence encodes CASSVAEGAYEQYF.

The chain carries TRBV4-1 and TRBJ1-2; D ambiguous. V lost 1 base to trimming and J lost 8 bases, with 17 bases between them. Germline V CDR1 and CDR2: MGHRA, YSYEKL. The CDR3 is 15 amino acids. CDR3 sequence: CASSQGVRQPYGYTF. For the CDR3, the DNA is TGCGCCAGCAGCCAAGGCGTCAGGCAGCCCTACGGCTACACCTTC.